The clone carrying this TCR beta chain has ten or more counts. Its antigen remains unidentified. The record originates from a study of Graves' ophthalmopathy and Graves' hyperthyroidism. Whole-study findings and limits: Blood also held most thyroid clonotypes expanded above 0.001 frequency. A 13-signature model separated ophthalmopathy from stable hyperthyroidism, reaching 85% to 90% sensitivity and 81.08% specificity cross-validated.

Only newly diagnosed hyperthyroidism patients aged 18 to 65, with under 2 months' duration, were enrolled. As diagnostic evidence, clinical symptoms, serum thyroxine, TRAb, thyroid ultrasound and orbital computed tomography were relied upon. As the template, RNA transcripts were used to amplify TCR beta CDR3 regions. Following a first-round RT-PCR that used HTBI primers, a second-round multiplex PCR was carried out. TCRdb processed the multiplex PCR reads anew with MiXCR; each CDR3 protein has one entry. The data contain 1 million to 1.3 million distinct CDR3 sequences, 35% to 40% of them singletons. The sequencing input was peripheral blood or thyroid tissue (not recorded which). The sequence was obtained from an adult man with Graves' hyperthyroidism.

The CDR3 loop reads CASSIHRTEQYF. Written as DNA, the CDR3 is TGTGCCAGCAGCATACACAGGACGGAGCAGTACTTC. The J gene is TRBJ2-7, the V gene TRBV7-2; possibly TRBD1 for D (5 bases). Germline V gives CDR1 SGHTA, CDR2 FQGNSA. The CDR3 is made up of 12 amino acids. Between the trimmed V and J ends, which lost 5 bases and 7 bases, there was a span of 12 bases.